The 13 T cell receptor beta chains below were found in one sample sequenced in a study of blood T cell repertoires in COVID-19. Only in-frame clones appear in the TCRdb table, and some are missing; sequencing was by immunoSEQ multiplex PCR. The data contain roughly 330,000 clones, around 80% of them singletons. Sequenced input: peripheral blood. The receptors stem from a woman aged 45 to 65 with acute or convalescent COVID-19.

The V and J genes are TRBV30 and TRBJ1-6; TRBD1 matches 8 bases. This CDR3 is built from 15 residues. Trimming cost V 0 bases and J 10 bases; bases outside gene matches: 8. Germline V gene data show CDR1 as GTSNPN and CDR2 as SVGIG (reference sequence). CDR3 coding DNA: TGTGCCTGGAGTGTACCCAGGACAGGGCCCTCACCCCTCCACTTT. Its protein is CAWSVPRTGPSPLHF.

The rearrangement links TRBV2 to TRBJ2-1, with 7 bases matching TRBD1. Trimming removed 5 bases from V and 1 base from J; junction bases left unmatched: 5. The V gene's germline CDR1 is SNHLY and CDR2 FYNNEI. The CDR3 is 15 amino acids. CDR3 DNA sequence: TGTGCCAGCAGTTCGGAACAGGGGTCCTACAATGAGCAGTTCTTC. It encodes CASSSEQGSYNEQFF.

This chain uses TRBV7-2 with TRBJ1-1; D remains ambiguous. The V end lost 1 base, the J end lost 5 bases, and 8 bases lay between the germline ends. The CDR3 runs 13 residues. Germline CDR1 SGHTA, CDR2 FQGNSA. The CDR3 bases are TGTGCCAGCAGCTTAGGCGGGGAAACTGAAGCTTTCTTT. This encodes CASSLGGETEAFF. Combining the CDR3 with reference TRBV7-2 and TRBJ1-1 gives the whole variable domain GAGVSQSPSNKVTEKGKDVELRCDPISGHTALYWYRQSLGQGLEFLIYFQGNSAPDKSGLPSDRFSAERTGGSVSTLTIQRTQQEDSAVYLCASSLGGETEAFFGQGTRLTVV.

A few counts support this clone. This chain uses TRBV4-1 with TRBJ1-6; a possible D gene is TRBD1 (6 bases). The CDR3 totals 15 residues. Trimming pared 4 bases from V and 5 bases from J, leaving 12 bases between. Per the germline V gene, CDR1 is MGHRA and CDR2 is YSYEKL. CDR3 nucleotides: TGCGCCAGCAGCCTGGACAGAAATAATAATTCACCCCTCCACTTT. Translation: CASSLDRNNNSPLHF.

The rearrangement joins TRBV14 to TRBJ1-1, with TRBD1 as a possible D gene (6 bases). The V gene's germline CDR1 is SGHDN and CDR2 FVKESK. V was pared by 4 bases and J by 5 bases, with 17 bases between. The CDR3 spans 15 residues. This CDR3 reads CASSPVTGRGTEAFF. In nucleotides, the CDR3 is TGTGCCAGCAGCCCTGTAACAGGGCGAGGAACTGAAGCTTTCTTT.

For the CDR3, the DNA is TGCAGCGTTGATGGGGGACAGGGGGGCGATACGCAGTATTTT. It specifies CSVDGGQGGDTQYF. The gene calls are TRBV29-1 and TRBJ2-3; 11 nucleotides agree with TRBD1. The germline V gene has CDR1 SQVTM and CDR2 ANQGSEA. This CDR3 spans 14 amino acids. The V gene end was trimmed by 3 bases and the J gene end by 6 bases; junction bases not matched to a gene: 5.

At least ten counts were recorded for this clone. The chain combines TRBV18 with TRBJ2-7, with D uncertain. Deletions cut 3 bases from V and 0 bases from J, with 12 bases between. There are 15 residues in the CDR3. The V gene's germline CDR1 is KGHSH and CDR2 LQKENI. As DNA, the CDR3 is TGTGCCAGCTCACCTCTCGGCGGAACCTCCTACGAGCAGTACTTC. Translated, it gives CASSPLGGTSYEQYF.

With respect to this clone: Other DNA variants within this sample encode the same CDR3. The rearrangement uses TRBV9 and TRBJ1-1, with 9 bases lining up with TRBD1. The CDR3 is made up of 14 amino acids. CDR1 is SGDLS, CDR2 YYNGEE, per germline. J was trimmed by 5 bases and V by 0 bases; bases with no gene match: 2. CDR3 nucleotides: TGTGCCAGCAGCGTAGGACAGGGGGGGACTGAAGCTTTCTTT. Its translation is CASSVGQGGTEAFF.

The chain recombines TRBV10-2 with TRBJ1-1; D may be TRBD1 (5 bases). CDR3 length: 14 amino acids. In germline, CDR1 is WSHSY, CDR2 SAAADI. Trimming cost V 3 bases and J 6 bases, with 14 bases left between them. CDR3 sequence (DNA): TGCGCCAGCAGTGATGGGGCAGGGAGGGCTGAAGCTTTCTTT. Translation gives CASSDGAGRAEAFF.

The chain carries TRBV20-1 and TRBJ2-7; maybe TRBD1 (5 bases). This CDR3 has 11 amino acids. CDR1 DFQATT and CDR2 SNEGSKA come from the germline V gene (reference sequence). V lost 0 bases and J lost 9, with 9 bases in between. CDR3 nucleotides: TGCAGTGCTAGAGACCAGGGATGGCAGTACTTC. It yields the protein CSARDQGWQYF.

The rearrangement links TRBV7-9 to TRBJ1-3; TRBD1 agrees at 8 bases. This CDR3 is 15 amino acids long. V was clipped by 4 bases and J by 3 bases; unmatched bases: 5. Germline CDR1 reads SEHNR; CDR2 reads FQNEAQ (reference sequence). This chain's CDR3 is CASSSDRGGGNTIYF. CDR3 bases: TGTGCCAGCAGCTCCGACAGGGGAGGTGGAAACACCATATATTTT.

V is TRBV19 and J is TRBJ2-1, with 14 bases lining up with TRBD2. The length of the CDR3 is 20 residues. Germline trimming cut 6 bases from V and 8 bases from J; bases unmatched to any gene: 21. Germline V lookup: CDR1 LNHDA, CDR2 SQIVND (reference sequence). The CDR3 bases are TGTGCCAGTAGCCCTCACCTTGGACAGCCGGGACTAGCGGGAGCGGATGAGCAGTTCTTC. Its translation is CASSPHLGQPGLAGADEQFF.

The chain joins TRBV9 to TRBJ2-1; 9 nucleotides match TRBD1. Germline V gene lookup returns CDR1 SGDLS and CDR2 YYNGEE. Germline trimming cut 1 base from V and 7 bases from J; bases unmatched to any gene: 6. The CDR3 has 15 residues. DNA for the CDR3: TGTGCCAGCAGCGTATTCCGGACAGGGGATAATGAGCAGTTCTTC. It translates to CASSVFRTGDNEQFF.